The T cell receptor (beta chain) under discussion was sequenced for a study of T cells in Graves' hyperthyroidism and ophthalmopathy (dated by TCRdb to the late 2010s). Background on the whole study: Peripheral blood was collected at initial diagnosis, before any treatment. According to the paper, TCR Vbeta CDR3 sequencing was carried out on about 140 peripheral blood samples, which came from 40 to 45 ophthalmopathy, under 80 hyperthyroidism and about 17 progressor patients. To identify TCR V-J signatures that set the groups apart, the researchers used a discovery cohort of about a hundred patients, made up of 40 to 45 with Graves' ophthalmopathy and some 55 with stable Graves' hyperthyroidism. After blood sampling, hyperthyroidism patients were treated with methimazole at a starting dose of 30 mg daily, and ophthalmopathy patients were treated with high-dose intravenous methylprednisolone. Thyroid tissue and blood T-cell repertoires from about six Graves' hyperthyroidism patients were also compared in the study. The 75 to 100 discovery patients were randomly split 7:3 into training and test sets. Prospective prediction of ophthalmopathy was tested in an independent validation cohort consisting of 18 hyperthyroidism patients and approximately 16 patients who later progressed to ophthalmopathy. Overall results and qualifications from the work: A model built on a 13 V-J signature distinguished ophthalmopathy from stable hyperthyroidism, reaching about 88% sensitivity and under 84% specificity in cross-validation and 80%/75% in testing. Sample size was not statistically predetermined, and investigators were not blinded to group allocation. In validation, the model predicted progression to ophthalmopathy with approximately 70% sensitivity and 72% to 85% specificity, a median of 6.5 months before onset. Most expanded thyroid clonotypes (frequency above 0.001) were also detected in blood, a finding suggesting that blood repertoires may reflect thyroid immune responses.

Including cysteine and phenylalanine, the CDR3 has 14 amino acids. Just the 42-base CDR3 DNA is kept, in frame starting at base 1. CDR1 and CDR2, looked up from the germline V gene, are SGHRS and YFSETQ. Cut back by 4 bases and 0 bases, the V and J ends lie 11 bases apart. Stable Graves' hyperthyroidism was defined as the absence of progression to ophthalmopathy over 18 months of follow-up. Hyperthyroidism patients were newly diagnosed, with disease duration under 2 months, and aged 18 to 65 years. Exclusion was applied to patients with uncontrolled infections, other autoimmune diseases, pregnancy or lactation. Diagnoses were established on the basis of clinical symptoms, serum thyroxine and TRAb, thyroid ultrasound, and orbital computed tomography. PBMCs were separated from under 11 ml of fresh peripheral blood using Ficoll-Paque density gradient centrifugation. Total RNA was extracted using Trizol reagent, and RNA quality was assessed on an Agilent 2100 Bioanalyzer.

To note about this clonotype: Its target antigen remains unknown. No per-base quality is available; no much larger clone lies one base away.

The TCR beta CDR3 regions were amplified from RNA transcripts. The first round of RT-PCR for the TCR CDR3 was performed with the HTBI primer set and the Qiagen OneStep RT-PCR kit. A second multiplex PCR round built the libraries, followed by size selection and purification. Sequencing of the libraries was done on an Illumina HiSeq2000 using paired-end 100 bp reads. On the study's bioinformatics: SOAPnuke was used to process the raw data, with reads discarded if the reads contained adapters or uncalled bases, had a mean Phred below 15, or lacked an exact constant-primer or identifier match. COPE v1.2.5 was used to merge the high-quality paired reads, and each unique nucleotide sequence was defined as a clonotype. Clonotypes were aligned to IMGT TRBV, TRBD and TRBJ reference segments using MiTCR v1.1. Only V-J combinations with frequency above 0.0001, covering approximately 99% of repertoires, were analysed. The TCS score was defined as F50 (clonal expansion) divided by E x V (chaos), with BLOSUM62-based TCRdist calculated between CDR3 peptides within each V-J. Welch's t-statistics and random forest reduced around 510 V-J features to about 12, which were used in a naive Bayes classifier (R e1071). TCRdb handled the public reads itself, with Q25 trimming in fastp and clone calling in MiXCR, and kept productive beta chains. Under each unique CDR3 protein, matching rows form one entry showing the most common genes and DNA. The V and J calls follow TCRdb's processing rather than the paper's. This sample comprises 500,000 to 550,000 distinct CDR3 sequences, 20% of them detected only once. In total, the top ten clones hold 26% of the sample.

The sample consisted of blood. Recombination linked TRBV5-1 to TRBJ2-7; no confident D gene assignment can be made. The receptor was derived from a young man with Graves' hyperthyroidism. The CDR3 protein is CASSPMGNSYEQYF. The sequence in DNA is TGCGCCAGCAGCCCCATGGGCAACTCCTACGAGCAGTACTTC.